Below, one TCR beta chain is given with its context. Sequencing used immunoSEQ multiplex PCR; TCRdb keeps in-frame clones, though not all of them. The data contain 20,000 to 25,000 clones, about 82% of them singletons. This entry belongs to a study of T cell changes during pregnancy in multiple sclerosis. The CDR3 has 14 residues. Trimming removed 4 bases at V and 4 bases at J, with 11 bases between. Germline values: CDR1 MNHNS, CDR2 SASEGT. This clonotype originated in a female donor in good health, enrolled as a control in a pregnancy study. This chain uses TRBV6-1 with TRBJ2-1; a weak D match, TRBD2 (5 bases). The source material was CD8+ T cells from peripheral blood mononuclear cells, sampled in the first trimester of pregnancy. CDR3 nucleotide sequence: TGTGCCAGCAGTGTCGGGGAGTCTTACAATGAGCAGTTCTTC. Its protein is CASSVGESYNEQFF.